This T cell receptor (beta chain) was found in a study of regulatory T cells in long-lasting Graves disease. Study observations and caveats: Persistent disease was associated with favored TRBV28 usage and with favored use of TRBJ1-2 and TRBJ2-5. It was possible that the small sample size reduced accuracy.

CDR3-region Arm-PCR and iRepertoire HTBI primers produced the TCR beta libraries. Each CDR3 protein gets one entry after TCRdb re-called the multiplex PCR reads with MiXCR. The sample yields a few hundred thousand distinct CDR3 sequences, roughly 14% seen once. Comments on this clonotype: Its antigen is still unknown.

The time point here: newly diagnosed GD, antithyroid drugs for less than 3 months. The TCR library was made from RNA that had been extracted from PBMCs in TRIzol. V lost 3 bases, J lost 4 bases, and 4 bases stayed unmatched. This CDR3 is 13 amino acids long. Germline V CDR1 and CDR2: SGHRS, YFSETQ. The same data also contributed to another study, on T cells in Graves' hyperthyroidism and ophthalmopathy. As reported in that work: HTBI primers drove first-round RT-PCR of the TCR CDR3. Researchers found most expanded thyroid clonotypes above 0.001 in blood as well.

This receptor was identified in a man aged 25 to 40 with Graves disease. The chain combines TRBV5-1 with TRBJ2-7; TRBD1 matches 7 bases. Specimen: peripheral blood mononuclear cells (PBMCs), collected at new diagnosis, from a patient treated with antithyroid drugs. The CDR3 is CASSYTGEYEQYF. The CDR3 nucleotides read TGCGCCAGCAGCTATACAGGGGAGTACGAGCAGTACTTC.